This TCR beta chain was obtained from a study of cytomegalovirus exposure and HLA in healthy donors. The J segment lost 5 bases and the V segment lost 5 bases, leaving 7 bases of the junction unmatched. CDR1 is KGHSH and CDR2 is LQKENI in the germline V gene. The CDR3 covers 14 residues. Sequencing was performed with immunoSEQ multiplex PCR; in TCRdb, only in-frame clones are kept and a portion is missing. The top ten clones hold about 16% of a sample with fewer than 200,000 clones, 85% of them seen once. Study findings and constraints: Researchers counted around 150 TCR beta chains as cytomegalovirus-associated.

With regard to this clone: Its target is not known.

This clonotype originated in a man aged 18 to 29 in good health and CMV-seropositive. V and J are TRBV18 and TRBJ2-5; the match to TRBD1 covers 8 bases. Sequences were obtained from PBMCs. The CDR3 DNA reads as TGTGCCAGCTCAACGACAGGGGCCGGGGAGACCCAGTACTTC. Residues: CASSTTGAGETQYF.